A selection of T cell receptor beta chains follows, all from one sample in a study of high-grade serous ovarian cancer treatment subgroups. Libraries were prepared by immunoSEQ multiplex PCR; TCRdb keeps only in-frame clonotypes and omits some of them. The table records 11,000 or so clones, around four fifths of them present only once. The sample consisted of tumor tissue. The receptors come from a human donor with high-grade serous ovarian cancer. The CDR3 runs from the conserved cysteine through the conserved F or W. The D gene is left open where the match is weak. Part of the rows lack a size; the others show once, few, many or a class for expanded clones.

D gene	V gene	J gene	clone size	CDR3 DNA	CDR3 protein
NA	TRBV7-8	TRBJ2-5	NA	TGTGCCAGCAGCCCCAGGACAGTTTCAGGAAGGCAGACCCAGTACTTC	CASSPRTVSGRQTQYF
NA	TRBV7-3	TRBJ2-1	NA	TGTGCCAGCAGCTTAACGGCCTTATCCTCCTACAATGAGCAGTTCTTC	CASSLTALSSYNEQFF
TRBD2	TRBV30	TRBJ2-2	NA	TGTGCCTGGAGTATTGGACTAGCGGGGGCTGGGGAGCTGTTTTTT	CAWSIGLAGAGELFF
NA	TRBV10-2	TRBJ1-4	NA	TGCGCCAGCCGACCGATGGGATTGGATGAAAAACTGTTTTTT	CASRPMGLDEKLFF
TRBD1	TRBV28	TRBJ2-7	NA	TGTGCCAGCAGTCACGGGGACAGGGGTTGGGACGAGCAGTACTTC	CASSHGDRGWDEQYF
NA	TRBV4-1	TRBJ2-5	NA	TGCGCCAGCAGCCAAGTACAGGGGCCCTTGGGGGGAGAGACCCAGTACTTC	CASSQVQGPLGGETQYF
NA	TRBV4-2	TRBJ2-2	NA	TGTGCCAGCAGCCAAGTTGACCCGTCCGGGACGGCCGGGGAGCTGTTTTTT	CASSQVDPSGTAGELFF
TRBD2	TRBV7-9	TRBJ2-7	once	TGTGCCAGCAGCTTTTTTGGCGGGAGTGTCTCTTACGAGCAGTACTTC	CASSFFGGSVSYEQYF
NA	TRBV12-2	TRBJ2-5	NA	TGTGCAAGTCGTATCGACTGCCACCAAGAGACCCAGTACTTC	CASRIDCHQETQYF
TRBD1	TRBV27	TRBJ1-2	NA	TGTGCCAGCAGCCTCCGACAGGGTACCAACTATGGCTACACCTTC	CASSLRQGTNYGYTF
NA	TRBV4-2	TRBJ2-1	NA	TGTGCCAGCAGCCAAATCACCGGACGGGGCCCATACAATGAGCAGTTCTTC	CASSQITGRGPYNEQFF
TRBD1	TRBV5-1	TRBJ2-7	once	TGCGCCAGCAGCCCCGGGACAGGATTCTACGAGCAGTACTTC	CASSPGTGFYEQYF
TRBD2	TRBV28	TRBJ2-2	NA	TGTGCCAGCAGTTTACGACTAGCGGGATACACCGGGGAGCTGTTTTTT	CASSLRLAGYTGELFF
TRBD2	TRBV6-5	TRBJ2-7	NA	TGTGCCAGCAGTTACCCGGGACTAGCGGGGCAGTACTTC	CASSYPGLAGQYF
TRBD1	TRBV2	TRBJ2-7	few	TGTGCCAGCAGTAGGGACAGCTATGTGTACGAGCAGTACTTC	CASSRDSYVYEQYF
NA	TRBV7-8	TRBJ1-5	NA	TGTGCCAGCAGCTTAGGGGCAGGATTGATGGGCAATCAGCCCCAGCATTTT	CASSLGAGLMGNQPQHF
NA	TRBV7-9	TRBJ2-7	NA	TGTGCCAGCAGCTCAGCCCCCCCGTACGAGCAGTACTTC	CASSSAPPYEQYF
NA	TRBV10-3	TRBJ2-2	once	TGTGCCATCAGTGATACCGGGGAGCTGTTTTTT	CAISDTGELFF
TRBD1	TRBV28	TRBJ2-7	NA	TGTGCCAGCAAGGGGACAGGGGAATACTACGAGCAGTACTTC	CASKGTGEYYEQYF
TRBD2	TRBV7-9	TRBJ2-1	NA	TGTGCCAGCAGCTTAGCGGTAGCGGGATCCTCCTACAATGAGCAGTTCTTC	CASSLAVAGSSYNEQFF
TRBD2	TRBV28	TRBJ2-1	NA	TGTGCCAGCAGTTTCCCGTACGTGGGGGGGGGTAATGAGCAGTTCTTC	CASSFPYVGGGNEQFF
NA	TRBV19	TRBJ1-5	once	TGTGCCAGTAGTATTAGGACGGGGAATCAGCCCCAGCATTTT	CASSIRTGNQPQHF
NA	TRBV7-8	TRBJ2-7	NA	TGTGCCAGCAGCCCGGACCCTTCCTACGAGCAGTACTTC	CASSPDPSYEQYF
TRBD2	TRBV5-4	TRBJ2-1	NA	TGTGCCAGCAGCCTGGATTGGGGACTAGGTAATGAGCAGTTCTTC	CASSLDWGLGNEQFF
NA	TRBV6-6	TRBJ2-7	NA	TGTGCCAGCAGCCCCGACAGGTACGAGCAGTACTTC	CASSPDRYEQYF
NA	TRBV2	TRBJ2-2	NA	TGTGCCAGCACTGGGGTCGGGGAGCTGTTTTTT	CASTGVGELFF
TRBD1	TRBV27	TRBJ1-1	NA	TGTGCCAGCAGCATAGGACAGGGTATGGGCGCTGAAGCTTTCTTT	CASSIGQGMGAEAFF
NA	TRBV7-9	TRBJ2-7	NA	TGTGCCAGCAGCTTAGGGTACAGGGACTACGAGCAGTACTTC	CASSLGYRDYEQYF
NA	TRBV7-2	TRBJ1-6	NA	TGTGCCAGCAGCTTAGTAGGCTCACCCCTCCACTTT	CASSLVGSPLHF
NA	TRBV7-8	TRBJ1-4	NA	TGTGCCAGCAGCCCCCAAAGGGCGCTTGCAACTAATGAAAAACTGTTTTTT	CASSPQRALATNEKLFF
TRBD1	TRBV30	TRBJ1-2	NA	TGTGCCTGGAGTGTAGGCGACAGGGGTGGGGATGGCTACACCTTC	CAWSVGDRGGDGYTF
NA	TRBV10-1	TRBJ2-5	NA	TGCGCCAGCAGTGAGTCAAAGCCGGGACAAGGGTCCCCAGAGACCCAGTACTTC	CASSESKPGQGSPETQYF
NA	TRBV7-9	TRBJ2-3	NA	TGTGCCAGCAGCTTTGATTACCATACGCAGTATTTT	CASSFDYHTQYF
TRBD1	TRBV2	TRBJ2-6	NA	TGTGCCAGCAGGACAGGGTCATTTGGCTCTGGGGCCAACGTCCTGACTTTC	CASRTGSFGSGANVLTF
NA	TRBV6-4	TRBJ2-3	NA	TGTGCCAGCAGTGAGGACTGGAGCACAGATACGCAGTATTTT	CASSEDWSTDTQYF
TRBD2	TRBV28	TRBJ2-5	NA	TGTGCCAGCAGTTCCGGAGCTAGCGGGAGAGGAGAGACCCAGTACTTC	CASSSGASGRGETQYF
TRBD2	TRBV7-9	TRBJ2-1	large	TGTGCCAGCAGCGACTCACTAGCGGGGGGCAATGAGCAGTTCTTC	CASSDSLAGGNEQFF